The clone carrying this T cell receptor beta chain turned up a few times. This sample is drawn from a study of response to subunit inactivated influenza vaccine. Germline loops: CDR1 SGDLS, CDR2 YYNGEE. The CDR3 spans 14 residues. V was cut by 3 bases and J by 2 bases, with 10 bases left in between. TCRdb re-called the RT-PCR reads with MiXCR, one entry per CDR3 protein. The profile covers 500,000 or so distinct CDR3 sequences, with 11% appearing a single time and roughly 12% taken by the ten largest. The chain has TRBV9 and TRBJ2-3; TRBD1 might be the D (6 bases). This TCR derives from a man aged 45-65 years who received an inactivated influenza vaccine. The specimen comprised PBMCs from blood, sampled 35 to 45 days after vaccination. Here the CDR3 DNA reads TGTGCCAGCAGCGCCAGGGGAAACACAGATACGCAGTATTTT. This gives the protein CASSARGNTDTQYF.